This T cell receptor beta chain was recovered during a study of cytomegalovirus exposure and HLA in healthy donors. The CDR3 contains 15 residues. Looked up from germline, CDR1 is SGHNT and CDR2 is YYREEE (reference sequence). Trimming took off 0 bases at V and 7 bases at J, with 16 bases between the two ends. Study-level results: Some segments of the V type, notably TRBV6-2 and TRBV6-3, were excluded as indistinguishable.

13 Jbeta primers and 60 Vbeta primers were used for the PCR. Assay used: immunoSEQ multiplex PCR; TCRdb lists only in-frame clones, some missing. The sample carries more than 110,000 clones, 76% recorded once. With respect to this clone: Its cognate antigen is unknown.

The V gene is TRBV5-4, the J gene TRBJ1-2; D uncertain. Sequencing was performed on PBMCs. The clonotype was recovered from a man aged 18 to 30 in good health and CMV-seronegative. CDR3: CASSLGLISGSGYTF. The CDR3 DNA is TGTGCCAGCAGCTTGGGGTTAATCAGCGGGTCTGGCTACACCTTC.